This T cell receptor (beta chain) appears in the sequencing data of a study of blood T cells in healthy people across ages. This clonotype was recorded a few times. Its antigen is currently unknown. Study-wide points: PBMCs were not sorted, which prevented a conclusive comparison of naive versus antigen-experienced cells.

Through a sample-barcoded 5' primer and a J-beta primer mix, a second PCR was run for 7 to 11 cycles. TCRdb reprocessed the 5' RACE reads via MiXCR and lists one record per CDR3 protein. This sample carries fewer than 800,000 distinct CDR3 sequences, 25% of them seen once, and the ten largest clones take 9.4%. This CDR3 has 15 residues. V lost 1 base and J 4 bases, leaving 14 bases between the germline ends. Per germline, CDR1 SGHDN and CDR2 FVKESK. A further study also used this sample, focusing on T cells of mothers and their children.

The V gene is TRBV14, the J gene TRBJ2-7; D remains unclear. Sequencing used blood. The sequence was collected from a boy aged 10-17 years in good health. The CDR3 loop is CASSQAYGQKYEQYF. As DNA, the CDR3 is TGTGCCAGCAGCCAAGCTTACGGGCAAAAGTACGAGCAGTACTTC.